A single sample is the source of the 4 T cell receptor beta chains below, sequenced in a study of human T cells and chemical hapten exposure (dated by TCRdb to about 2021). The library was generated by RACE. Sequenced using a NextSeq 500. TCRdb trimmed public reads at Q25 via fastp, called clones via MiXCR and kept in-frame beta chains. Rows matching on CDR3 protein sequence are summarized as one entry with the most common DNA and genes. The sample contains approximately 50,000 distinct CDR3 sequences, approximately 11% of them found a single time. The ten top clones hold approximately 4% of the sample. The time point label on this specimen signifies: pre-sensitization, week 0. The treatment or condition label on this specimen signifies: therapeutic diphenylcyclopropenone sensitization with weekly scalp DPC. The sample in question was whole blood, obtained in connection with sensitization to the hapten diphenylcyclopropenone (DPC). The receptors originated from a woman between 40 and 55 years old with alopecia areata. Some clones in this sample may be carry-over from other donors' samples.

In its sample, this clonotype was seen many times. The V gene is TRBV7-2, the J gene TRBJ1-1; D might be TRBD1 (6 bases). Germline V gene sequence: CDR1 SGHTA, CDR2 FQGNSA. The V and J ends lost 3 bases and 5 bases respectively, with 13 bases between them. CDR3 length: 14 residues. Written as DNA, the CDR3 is TGTGCCAGCAGCTTGACAGGCTCGGCAACTGAAGCTTTCTTT. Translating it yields CASSLTGSATEAFF.

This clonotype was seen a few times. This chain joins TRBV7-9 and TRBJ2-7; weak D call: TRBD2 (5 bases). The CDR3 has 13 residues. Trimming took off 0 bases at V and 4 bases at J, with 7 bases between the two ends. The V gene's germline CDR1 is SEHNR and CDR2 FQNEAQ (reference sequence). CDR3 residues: CASSLAGKYEQYF. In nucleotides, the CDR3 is TGTGCCAGCAGCTTAGCCGGGAAATACGAGCAGTACTTC.

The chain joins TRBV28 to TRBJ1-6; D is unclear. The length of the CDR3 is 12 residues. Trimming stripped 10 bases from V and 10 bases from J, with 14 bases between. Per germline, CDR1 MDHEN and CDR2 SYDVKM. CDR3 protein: CATLAKNSPLHF. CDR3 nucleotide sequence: TGTGCCACCCTGGCAAAGAACTCACCCCTCCACTTT.

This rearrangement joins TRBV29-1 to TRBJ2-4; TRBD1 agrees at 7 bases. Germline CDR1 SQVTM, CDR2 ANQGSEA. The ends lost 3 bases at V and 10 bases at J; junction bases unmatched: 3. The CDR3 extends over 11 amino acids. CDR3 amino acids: CSVDPGGIQYF. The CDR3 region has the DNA TGCAGCGTTGACCCAGGGGGTATTCAGTACTTC. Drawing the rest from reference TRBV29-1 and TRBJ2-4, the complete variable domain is SAVISQKPSRDICQRGTSLTIQCQVDSQVTMMFWYRQQPGQSLTLIATANQGSEATYESGFVIDKFPISRPNLTFSTLTVSNMSPEDSSIYLCSVDPGGIQYFGAGTRLSVL.